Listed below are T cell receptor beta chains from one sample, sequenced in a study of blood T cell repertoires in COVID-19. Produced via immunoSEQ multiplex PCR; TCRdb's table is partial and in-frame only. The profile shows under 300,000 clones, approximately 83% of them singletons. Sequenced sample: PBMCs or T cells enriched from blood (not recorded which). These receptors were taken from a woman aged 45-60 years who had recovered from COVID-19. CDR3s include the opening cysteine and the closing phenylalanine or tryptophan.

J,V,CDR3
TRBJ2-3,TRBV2,CASSEGSGKDTQYF
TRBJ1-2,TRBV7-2,CASSLSADRVNSGYTF
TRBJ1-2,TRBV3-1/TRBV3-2,CASSQDLAAGLYYGYTF
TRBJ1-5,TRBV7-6,CASSLANQPQHF
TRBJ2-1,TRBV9,CASSVGDGQGGIEQFF
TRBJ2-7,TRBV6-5,CASSLMEAGVEQYF
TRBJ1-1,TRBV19,CASTSGLSTRAFF
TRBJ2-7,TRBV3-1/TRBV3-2,CASSQMDSSYYEQYF
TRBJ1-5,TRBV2,CASSDDTGGDQPQHF
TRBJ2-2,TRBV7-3,CASSLNSGPNTGELFF
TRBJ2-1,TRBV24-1,CATSKLAGGRHEQFF
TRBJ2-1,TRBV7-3,CASSLDNEQFF
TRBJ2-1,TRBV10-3,CAVSENNEQFF
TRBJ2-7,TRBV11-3,CASSQGVMSEQYF
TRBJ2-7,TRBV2,CASSGTGDEQYF
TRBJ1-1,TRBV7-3,CASSDTVNTEAFF
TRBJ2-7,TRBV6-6,CASSLSGAYEQYF